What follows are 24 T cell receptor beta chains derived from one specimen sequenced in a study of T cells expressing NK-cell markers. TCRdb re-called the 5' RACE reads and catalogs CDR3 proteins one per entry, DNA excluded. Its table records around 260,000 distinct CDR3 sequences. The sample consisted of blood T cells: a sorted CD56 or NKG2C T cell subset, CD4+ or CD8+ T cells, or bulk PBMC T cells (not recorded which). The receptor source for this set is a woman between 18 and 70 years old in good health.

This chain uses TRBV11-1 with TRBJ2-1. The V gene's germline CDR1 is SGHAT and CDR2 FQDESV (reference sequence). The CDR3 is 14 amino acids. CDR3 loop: CASSLDGSYNEQFF.

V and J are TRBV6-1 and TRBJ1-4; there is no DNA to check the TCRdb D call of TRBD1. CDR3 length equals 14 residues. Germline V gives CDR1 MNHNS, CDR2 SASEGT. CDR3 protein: CASSMTGINEKLFF.

CDR3 loop: CASSTQATDTEAFF. The V gene is TRBV5-1, the J gene TRBJ1-1; TCRdb picks TRBD1, but there is no DNA to check that call. CDR3 size: 14 residues. In germline, CDR1 is SGHRS, CDR2 YFSETQ.

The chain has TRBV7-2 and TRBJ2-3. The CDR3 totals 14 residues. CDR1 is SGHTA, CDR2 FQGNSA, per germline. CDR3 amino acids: CASSPSGGADTQYF.

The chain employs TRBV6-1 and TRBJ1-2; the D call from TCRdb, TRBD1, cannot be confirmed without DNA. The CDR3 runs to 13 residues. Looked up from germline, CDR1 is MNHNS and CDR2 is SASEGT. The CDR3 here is CASSITGDYGYTF.

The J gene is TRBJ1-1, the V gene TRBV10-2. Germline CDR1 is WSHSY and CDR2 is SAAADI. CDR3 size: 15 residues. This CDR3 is CASSGYGEVNTEAFF.

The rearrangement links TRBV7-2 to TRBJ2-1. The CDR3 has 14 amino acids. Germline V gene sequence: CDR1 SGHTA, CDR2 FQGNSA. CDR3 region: CASSSSAKGNEQFF.

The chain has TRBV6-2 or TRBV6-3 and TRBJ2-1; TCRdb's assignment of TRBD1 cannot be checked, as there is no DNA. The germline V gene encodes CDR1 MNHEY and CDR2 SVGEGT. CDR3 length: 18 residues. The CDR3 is CASSPGQGAGGYRSVQFF.

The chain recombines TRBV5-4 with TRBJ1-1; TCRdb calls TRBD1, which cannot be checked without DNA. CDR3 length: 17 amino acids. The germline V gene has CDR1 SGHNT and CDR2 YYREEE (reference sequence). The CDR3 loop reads CASSTPGQGIMNTEAFF.

CDR3 residues: CASSSPAYEQYF. The chain links TRBV6-2 or TRBV6-3 to TRBJ2-7. Per germline, CDR1 MNHEY and CDR2 SVGEGT. The length of the CDR3 is 12 residues.

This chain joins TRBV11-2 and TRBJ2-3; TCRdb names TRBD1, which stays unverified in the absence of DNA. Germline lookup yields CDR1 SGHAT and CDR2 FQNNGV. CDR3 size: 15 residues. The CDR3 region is CASSSGTPSTDTQYF.

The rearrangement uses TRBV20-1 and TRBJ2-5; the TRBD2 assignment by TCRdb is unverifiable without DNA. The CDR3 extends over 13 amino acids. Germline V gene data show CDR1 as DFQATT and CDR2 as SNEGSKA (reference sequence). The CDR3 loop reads CSASGTSSETQYF.

CDR3 loop: CASSLRGASYEQYF. The chain uses TRBV4-3 and TRBJ2-7; there is no DNA to check the TCRdb D call of TRBD1. Germline lookup yields CDR1 LGHNA and CDR2 YSLEER. This CDR3 is 14 amino acids long.

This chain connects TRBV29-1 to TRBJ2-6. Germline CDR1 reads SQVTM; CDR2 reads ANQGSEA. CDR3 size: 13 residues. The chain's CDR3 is CSVASSGANVLTF.

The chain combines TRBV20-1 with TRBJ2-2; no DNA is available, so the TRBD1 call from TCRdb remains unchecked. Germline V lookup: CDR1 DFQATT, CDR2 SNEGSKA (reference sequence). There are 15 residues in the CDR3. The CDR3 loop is CSAPRTGYLTGELFF.

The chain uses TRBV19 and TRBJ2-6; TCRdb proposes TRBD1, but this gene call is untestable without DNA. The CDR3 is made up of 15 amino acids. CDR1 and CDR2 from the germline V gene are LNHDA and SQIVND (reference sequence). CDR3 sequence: CASSIPQGAFNVLTF.

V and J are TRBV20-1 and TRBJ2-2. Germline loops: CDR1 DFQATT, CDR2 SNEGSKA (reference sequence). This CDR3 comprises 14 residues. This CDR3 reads CSARRSENTGELFF.

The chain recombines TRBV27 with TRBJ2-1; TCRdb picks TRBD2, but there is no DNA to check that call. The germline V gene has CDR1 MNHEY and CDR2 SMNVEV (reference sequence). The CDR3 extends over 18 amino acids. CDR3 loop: CASSLRSGSTSGVYEQFF.

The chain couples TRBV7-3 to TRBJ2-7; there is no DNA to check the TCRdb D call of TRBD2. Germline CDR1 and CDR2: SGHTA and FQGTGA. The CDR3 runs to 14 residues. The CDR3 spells CASSLGGRGNEQYF.

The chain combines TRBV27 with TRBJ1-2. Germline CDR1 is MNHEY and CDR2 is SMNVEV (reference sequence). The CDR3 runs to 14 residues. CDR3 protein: CASRKGSPNYGYTF.

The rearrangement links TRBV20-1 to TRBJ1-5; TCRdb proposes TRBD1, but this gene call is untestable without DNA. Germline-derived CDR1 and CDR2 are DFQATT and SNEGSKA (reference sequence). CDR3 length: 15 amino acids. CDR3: CSAPLRDRPNQPQHF.

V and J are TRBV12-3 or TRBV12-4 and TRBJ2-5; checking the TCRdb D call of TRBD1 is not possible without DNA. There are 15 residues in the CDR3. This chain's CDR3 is CASSFALAGRETQYF.

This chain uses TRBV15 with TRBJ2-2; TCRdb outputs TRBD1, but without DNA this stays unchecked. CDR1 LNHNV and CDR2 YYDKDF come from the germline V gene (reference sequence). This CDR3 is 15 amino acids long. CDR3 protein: CATRRTGGMVGELFF.

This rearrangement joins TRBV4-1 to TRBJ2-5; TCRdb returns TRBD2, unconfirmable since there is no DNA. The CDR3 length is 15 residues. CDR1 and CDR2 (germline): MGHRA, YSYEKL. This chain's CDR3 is CASSQRLAGMETQYF.